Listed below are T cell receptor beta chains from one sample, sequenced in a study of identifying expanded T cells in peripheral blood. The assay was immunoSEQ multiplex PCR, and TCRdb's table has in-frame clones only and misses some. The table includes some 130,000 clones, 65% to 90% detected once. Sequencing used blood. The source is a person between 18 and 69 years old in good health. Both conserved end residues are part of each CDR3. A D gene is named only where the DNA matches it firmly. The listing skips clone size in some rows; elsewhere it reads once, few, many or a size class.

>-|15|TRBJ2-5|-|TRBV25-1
CASSERYRDQETQYF
TGTGCCAGCAGTGAGCGATACAGGGACCAAGAGACCCAGTACTTC
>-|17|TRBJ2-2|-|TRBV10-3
CAISELIRGWSTGELFF
TGTGCCATCAGTGAGCTGATAAGGGGATGGAGCACCGGGGAGCTGTTTTTT
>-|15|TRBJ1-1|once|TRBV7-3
CASSLTQNLNTEAFF
TGTGCCAGCAGCCTTACCCAGAATTTGAACACTGAAGCTTTCTTT
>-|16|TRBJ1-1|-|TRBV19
CASSRELGGADTEAFF
TGTGCCAGTAGCAGGGAGCTAGGGGGTGCGGACACTGAAGCTTTCTTT
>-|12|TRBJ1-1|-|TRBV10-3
CAISETMGEAFF
TGTGCCATCAGTGAGACCATGGGAGAAGCTTTCTTT
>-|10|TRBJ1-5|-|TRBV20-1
CSPQGNPQHF
TGCAGTCCCCAGGGTAATCCCCAGCATTTT
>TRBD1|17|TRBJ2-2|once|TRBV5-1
CASSFSSGTGNTGELFF
TGCGCCAGCAGCTTTTCTTCCGGGACAGGGAACACCGGGGAGCTGTTTTTT
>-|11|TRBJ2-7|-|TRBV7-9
CASSPGYEQYF
TGTGCCAGCAGCCCGGGGTACGAGCAGTACTTC
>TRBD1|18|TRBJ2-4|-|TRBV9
CASSPRGPEVGDKNIQYF
TGTGCCAGCAGCCCCAGGGGGCCGGAGGTTGGGGACAAAAACATTCAGTACTTC
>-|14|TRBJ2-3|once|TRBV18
CASSPPAGADTQYF
TGTGCCAGCTCACCTCCCGCAGGGGCAGATACGCAGTATTTT
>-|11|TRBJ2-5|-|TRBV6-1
CASSDRETQYF
TGTGCCAGCAGTGATCGAGAGACCCAGTACTTC
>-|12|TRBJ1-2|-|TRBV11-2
CASSLEEDGYTF
TGTGCCAGCAGCTTGGAGGAGGATGGCTACACCTTC
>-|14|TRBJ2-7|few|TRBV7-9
CASSPGTATYEQYF
TGTGCCAGCAGCCCTGGGACTGCAACCTACGAGCAGTACTTC
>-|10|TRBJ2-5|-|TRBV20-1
CSARAQAQYF
TGCAGTGCTAGAGCCCAGGCCCAGTACTTC
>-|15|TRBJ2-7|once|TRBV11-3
CASSLMVRHSYEQYF
TGTGCCAGCAGCTTAATGGTCAGGCACTCCTACGAGCAGTACTTC
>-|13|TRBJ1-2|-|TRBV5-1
CASSVGTGDGYTF
TGCGCCAGCAGCGTAGGGACGGGGGATGGCTACACCTTC
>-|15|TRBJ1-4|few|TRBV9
CASSEAGAANEKLFF
TGTGCCAGCAGCGAGGCAGGGGCGGCTAATGAAAAACTGTTTTTT
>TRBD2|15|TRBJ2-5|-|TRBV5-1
CASSLGLAGAETQYF
TGCGCCAGCAGCTTGGGGTTAGCGGGAGCAGAGACCCAGTACTTC
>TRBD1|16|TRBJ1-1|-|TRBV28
CASSTPGTGEDTEAFF
TGTGCCAGCAGTACCCCCGGGACAGGGGAGGACACTGAAGCTTTCTTT
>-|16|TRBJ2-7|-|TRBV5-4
CASSPQRGAGTYEQYF
TGTGCCAGCAGCCCACAAAGGGGGGCGGGGACCTACGAGCAGTACTTC
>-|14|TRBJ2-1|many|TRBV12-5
CASAVLEGGNEQFF
TGTGCTAGTGCCGTACTGGAGGGGGGCAATGAGCAGTTCTTC
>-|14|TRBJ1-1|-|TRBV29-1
CSVSRAEQGTEAFF
TGCAGCGTTTCCAGGGCCGAACAAGGGACTGAAGCTTTCTTT
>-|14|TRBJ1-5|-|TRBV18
CASSPPQGNQPQHF
TGTGCCAGCTCACCACCACAGGGCAATCAGCCCCAGCATTTT